Below, 6 T cell receptor beta chains from the same sample are listed, as sequenced in a study of blood T cell repertoires in COVID-19. Profiling relied on immunoSEQ multiplex PCR, and the TCRdb table lists in-frame clones only, not all of them. The data hold about 130,000 clones, with roughly 82% observed a single time. Sequencing used peripheral blood. These receptors were collected from a human donor in a cohort sampled during active COVID-19.

The genes are TRBV2 and TRBJ2-1, with D tentatively TRBD1 (6 bases). The CDR3 loop spans 19 amino acids. The germline V and J ends were trimmed by 4 bases and 6 bases, with 28 bases remaining between them. Germline V gene lookup returns CDR1 SNHLY and CDR2 FYNNEI. DNA of the CDR3: TGTGCCAGCAGTGCAAGTACAGGGTTTGCAGCCGGAACGTTCAATGAGCAGTTCTTC. Residues: CASSASTGFAAGTFNEQFF.

V and J are TRBV3-1 (or the pseudogene TRBV3-2) and TRBJ2-2, with 12 bases matching TRBD2. V was pared by 4 bases and J by 5 bases, with 8 bases of the junction left unmatched. This CDR3 is 17 amino acids long. Germline values: CDR1 LGHDT, CDR2 YNNKEL (reference sequence). The CDR3 protein is CASSPRTSGEGTGELFF. The CDR3 DNA reads as TGTGCCAGCAGCCCCCGGACTAGCGGGGAGGGAACCGGGGAGCTGTTTTTT.

The rearrangement links TRBV6-1 to TRBJ1-4, with D possibly being TRBD1 (6 bases). From germline, CDR1 is MNHNS and CDR2 SASEGT. V shed 1 base and J shed 4 bases, with 16 bases lying between them. This CDR3 region has 17 residues. The CDR3 loop is CASSEGWTAPGNEKLFF. The CDR3, as DNA: TGTGCCAGCAGTGAAGGGTGGACAGCTCCCGGTAATGAAAAACTGTTTTTT.

This clone was picked up a small number of times. The chain has TRBV27 and TRBJ2-5; 7 bases map to TRBD2. The CDR3 is 14 residues long. V was clipped by 1 base and J by 4 bases; unmatched bases: 3. Germline V gene data show CDR1 as MNHEY and CDR2 as SMNVEV (reference sequence). The CDR3 DNA is TGTGCCAGCAGTTTATTCGGGGAGGGAGAGACCCAGTACTTC. This sequence encodes CASSLFGEGETQYF.

The rearrangement uses TRBV6-6 and TRBJ2-1; D perhaps matches TRBD1 (6 bases). There are 16 residues in the CDR3. V was shortened by 2 bases and J by 3 bases, with 14 bases between the two germline ends. Germline-derived CDR1 and CDR2 are MNHNY and SVGAGI (reference sequence). The CDR3 coding sequence is TGTGCCAGCAGTTACGTGTTAGGACAGAGCTACAATGAGCAGTTCTTC. Encoded protein: CASSYVLGQSYNEQFF.

V is TRBV10-3 and J is TRBJ2-7; 14 bases are a match to TRBD2. The CDR3 contains 14 residues. Germline values: CDR1 ENHRY, CDR2 SYGVKD. After removal of 10 bases from V and 5 bases from J, the junction contained 7 bases not matched to a gene. CDR3: CATKGLAGGNEQYF. CDR3 nucleotides: TGTGCCACCAAAGGACTAGCGGGAGGCAACGAGCAGTACTTC.